This passage covers 32 T cell receptor beta chains from one sample sequenced in a study of T cell responses to AZD1222 COVID-19 vaccine. The data were produced by immunoSEQ multiplex PCR, yet TCRdb's version contains in-frame clones alone and is incomplete. This table has about 120,000 clones, approximately 85% appearing once. Sequenced here: peripheral blood, sampled on day 0 of AZD1222 vaccination. These receptors originate from an adult in good health.

The V gene is TRBV24-1, the J gene TRBJ1-5; a possible D gene is TRBD1 (5 bases). Germline CDR1 KGHDR, CDR2 SFDVKD. Trimming pared 4 bases from V and 1 base from J, leaving 10 bases between. This CDR3 is built from 15 residues. CDR3 loop: CATSESGKSNQPQHF. In DNA form, the CDR3 reads TGTGCCACCAGTGAGTCAGGGAAAAGCAATCAGCCCCAGCATTTT.

V usage is TRBV5-1 and J usage is TRBJ2-7; D is possibly TRBD2 (5 bases). This CDR3 is 13 amino acids long. Germline V gene sequence: CDR1 SGHRS, CDR2 YFSETQ. V lost 0 bases, J lost 7 bases, and 11 bases lay in between. In DNA form, the CDR3 reads TGCGCCAGCAGCTTGGAGGGAGTTGGAGAGCAGTACTTC. Translated: CASSLEGVGEQYF.

The gene calls are TRBV28 and TRBJ2-3; the match to TRBD2 covers 9 bases. The CDR3 contains 17 residues. J lost 1 base, V lost 7 bases, and 12 bases had no gene match. CDR1 is MDHEN and CDR2 is SYDVKM in the germline V gene. The CDR3 reads CASTKGAGGLGTDTQYF. The DNA for the CDR3 is TGTGCCAGCACCAAGGGGGCGGGGGGGCTCGGCACAGATACGCAGTATTTT. Full variable domain (remainder filled in from reference TRBV28 and TRBJ2-3): DVKVTQSSRYLVKRTGEKVFLECVQDMDHENMFWYRQDPGLGLRLIYFSYDVKMKEKGDIPEGYSVSREKKERFSLILESASTNQTSMYLCASTKGAGGLGTDTQYFGPGTRLTVL.

The chain recombines TRBV27 with TRBJ1-5; 8 bases fit TRBD1. The CDR3 loop spans 19 amino acids. Germline V gene sequence: CDR1 MNHEY, CDR2 SMNVEV (reference sequence). The V and J ends lost 3 bases and 4 bases, in that order; junction bases with no gene match: 17. The DNA for the CDR3 is TGTGCCAGCAGTTTTCCGACCCACACGGGCCAGGGGGCAAATCAGCCCCAGCATTTT. It translates to CASSFPTHTGQGANQPQHF.

V usage is TRBV19 and J usage is TRBJ1-5; TRBD1 aligns across 10 bases. The CDR3 is 17 amino acids. The germline CDR1 and CDR2 sequences are LNHDA and SQIVND (reference sequence). V dropped 9 bases and J dropped 7; count of bases not matched to a gene: 18. Written as DNA, the CDR3 is TGTGCCAGCCACAAGACCACCTCGGGGACAGGGGTACAGCCCCAGCATTTT. Residues: CASHKTTSGTGVQPQHF.

The V call is TRBV6-5, the J call TRBJ1-5; D gene ambiguous. CDR1 MNHEY and CDR2 SVGAGI come from the germline V gene. The germline V and J ends were trimmed by 2 bases and 7 bases, with 15 bases remaining between them. The CDR3 consists of 15 residues. The CDR3 DNA follows: TGTGCCAGCAGTTACATACAGACTAACGCCCAGCCCCAGCATTTT. Protein: CASSYIQTNAQPQHF.

V usage is TRBV2 and J usage is TRBJ2-3; D unresolved. V was pared by 6 bases and J by 6 bases, with 13 bases between. Germline V gene lookup returns CDR1 SNHLY and CDR2 FYNNEI. This CDR3 contains 13 residues. CDR3 sequence (DNA): TGTGCCAGCAGCGCCGAAGAGTGGGATACGCAGTATTTT. Amino acid sequence: CASSAEEWDTQYF.

This rearrangement joins TRBV19 to TRBJ2-5; 8 bases map to TRBD1. Trimming took 6 bases from V and 3 from J; bases not matched to a gene: 6. The CDR3 loop spans 14 amino acids. Germline CDR1 and CDR2: LNHDA and SQIVND (reference sequence). The CDR3 DNA is TGTGCCAGTAGCGCGACAGGGGCCGAAGAGACCCAGTACTTC. It codes for CASSATGAEETQYF.

A single count supports this clone. This sequence joins TRBV19 and TRBJ1-6; D is unclear. V gave up 5 bases and J gave up 10 bases, with 18 bases separating them. Germline values: CDR1 LNHDA, CDR2 SQIVND (reference sequence). CDR3 length equals 15 residues. DNA for the CDR3: TGTGCCAGTAGTTCCGTCGAAAGGGAGAGCTCACCCCTCCACTTT. This encodes CASSSVERESSPLHF.

The V gene is TRBV30, the J gene TRBJ1-6; D gene uncertain. Germline V gene lookup returns CDR1 GTSNPN and CDR2 SVGIG (reference sequence). The CDR3 has 14 amino acids. Trimming removed 2 bases from V and 7 bases from J, with 12 bases in between. The chain's CDR3 is CAWSPDPDNSPLHF. CDR3 sequence (DNA): TGTGCCTGGAGTCCAGACCCGGACAATTCACCCCTCCACTTT.

This clone was counted a single time. The V gene is TRBV3-1 (or the pseudogene TRBV3-2), the J gene TRBJ1-5; no definite D call. The CDR3 runs 12 residues. V lost 3 bases and J 4 bases, leaving 4 bases between the germline ends. Germline V gene sequence: CDR1 LGHDT, CDR2 YNNKEL (reference sequence). The CDR3 coding sequence is TGTGCCAGCAGCCATGCAAATCAGCCCCAGCATTTT. This gives the protein CASSHANQPQHF.

This chain links TRBV6-5 with TRBJ1-3, with unresolved D. This CDR3 contains 12 residues. Germline assignment: CDR1 MNHEY and CDR2 SVGAGI. The V and J ends lost 7 bases and 8 bases respectively, with 12 bases between them. The CDR3 reads CASNAGGDTIYF. In nucleotides, the CDR3 is TGTGCCAGCAACGCAGGAGGTGACACCATATATTTT.

The genes are TRBV5-1 and TRBJ2-7; D uncertain. The germline gives CDR1 SGHRS, CDR2 YFSETQ. Between the trimmed V and J ends, which lost 1 base and 6 bases, there was a span of 5 bases. The CDR3 is 11 amino acids. The CDR3 nucleotides are TGCGCCAGCAGCTTGCACGGCGAGCAGTACTTC. It encodes CASSLHGEQYF.

Only a few counts were recorded for this clone. The gene calls are TRBV5-5 and TRBJ2-3; D call uncertain. The germline V gene encodes CDR1 SGHKS and CDR2 YYEKEE (reference sequence). The ends were cut back, 2 bases at V and 6 bases at J, with 10 bases in the middle. The CDR3 consists of 13 residues. CDR3 sequence (DNA): TGTGCCAGCAGCTTAGGTCCACTGGATACGCAGTATTTT. Its protein product is CASSLGPLDTQYF.

This clone was counted a single time. The chain recombines TRBV6-5 with TRBJ1-2; D is uncertain. Trimming took off 4 bases at V and 9 bases at J, with 12 bases between the two ends. Germline values: CDR1 MNHEY, CDR2 SVGAGI. The CDR3 consists of 12 residues. In DNA form, the CDR3 reads TGTGCCAGCAGTTCTGGACGGTCGAGCTACACCTTC. Translated, it gives CASSSGRSSYTF.

V usage is TRBV9 and J usage is TRBJ2-1; D unresolved. V was clipped by 0 bases and J by 2 bases, with 9 bases between them. The CDR3 sequence is 15 residues long. CDR1 is SGDLS and CDR2 is YYNGEE in the germline V gene. The CDR3 nucleotides are TGTGCCAGCAGCGTAGACGTGGGGACCTACAATGAGCAGTTCTTC. This translates into CASSVDVGTYNEQFF.

V usage is TRBV2 and J usage is TRBJ2-4; D gene unclear. The V and J ends lost 3 bases and 6 bases respectively, with 3 bases between them. The CDR3 is made up of 11 amino acids. The germline V gene encodes CDR1 SNHLY and CDR2 FYNNEI. CDR3 region: CASSDRNIQYF. The CDR3 region has the DNA TGTGCCAGCAGTGACAGAAACATTCAGTACTTC.

The chain carries TRBV14 and TRBJ1-6; D uncertain. Trimming shortened V by 1 base and J by 4 bases, and 11 bases separated the two germline ends. Germline V lookup: CDR1 SGHDN, CDR2 FVKESK. The CDR3 is 16 amino acids. The CDR3: CASSQANNPYNSPLHF. The CDR3 DNA reads TGTGCCAGCAGCCAAGCCAACAACCCATATAATTCACCCCTCCACTTT.

The chain uses TRBV11-3 and TRBJ2-6; 7 bases fit TRBD2. The CDR3 runs 14 residues. Germline CDR1 SGHNT, CDR2 YENEEA. The ends lost 2 bases at V and 8 bases at J; junction bases unmatched: 3. The CDR3 region has the DNA TGTGCCAGCAGCTTAAGAGCGGGGACCAACGTCCTGACTTTC. Amino acids: CASSLRAGTNVLTF.

The genes are TRBV3-1 (or the pseudogene TRBV3-2) and TRBJ2-2; 8 nucleotides align to TRBD1. This CDR3 has 16 amino acids. V lost 6 bases, J lost 7 bases, and 13 bases stayed unmatched. CDR1 is LGHDT, CDR2 YNNKEL, per germline (reference sequence). The CDR3, as DNA: TGTGCCAGCAGTCACAGGGGGACAGCCGCCTACGGGGAGCTGTTTTTT. It codes for CASSHRGTAAYGELFF.

J is TRBJ1-1 and V is TRBV6-5, with no clear D. The V end lost 6 bases, the J end lost 5 bases, and 13 bases lay between the germline ends. Germline loops: CDR1 MNHEY, CDR2 SVGAGI. The CDR3 has 13 amino acids. In DNA form, the CDR3 reads TGTGCCAGCAGAGCACCGTGGGGAACTGAAGCTTTCTTT. Translating it yields CASRAPWGTEAFF.

The chain employs TRBV6-6 and TRBJ1-5; D might be TRBD1 (6 bases). This CDR3 region has 15 residues. The V gene lost 5 bases and the J gene lost 0 bases, with 11 bases spanning the gap. Germline V gives CDR1 MNHNY, CDR2 SVGAGI (reference sequence). CDR3: CASSEGHASNQPQHF. The CDR3 nucleotides are TGTGCCAGCAGTGAGGGACATGCTAGCAATCAGCCCCAGCATTTT.

The rearrangement links TRBV27 to TRBJ1-5; D gene unclear. This CDR3 has 16 residues. Trimming pared 0 bases from V and 3 bases from J, leaving 12 bases between. CDR1 MNHEY and CDR2 SMNVEV come from the germline V gene (reference sequence). The CDR3 region is CASSLSFGVANQPQHF. DNA for the CDR3: TGTGCCAGCAGTTTATCTTTCGGGGTGGCCAATCAGCCCCAGCATTTT.

This chain uses TRBV2 with TRBJ2-7, with 8 positions matching TRBD1. The junction had 8 bases not matched to a gene; V was cut back by 4 bases and J by 6 bases. CDR1 is SNHLY, CDR2 FYNNEI, per germline. This CDR3 region has 14 residues. In DNA, the CDR3 is TGTGCCAGCAGTGTTAGGCAGGGGGCCCTCGAGCAGTACTTC. It codes for CASSVRQGALEQYF. Full variable domain (remainder filled in from reference TRBV2 and TRBJ2-7): EPEVTQTPSHQVTQMGQEVILRCVPISNHLYFYWYRQILGQKVEFLVSFYNNEISEKSEIFDDQFSVERPDGSNFTLKIRSTKLEDSAMYFCASSVRQGALEQYFGPGTRLTVT.

Comments on this clone: A read error may produce the germline difference seen at one junction end. The chain links TRBV7-9 to TRBJ1-2; D ambiguous. The germline CDR1 and CDR2 sequences are SEHNR and FQNEAQ (reference sequence). The CDR3 runs to 10 residues. The DNA for the CDR3 is TGTGCCAGCAGCTTAGGGCAGCAAGTCTTC. Its translation: CASSLGQQVF.

The J gene is TRBJ1-5, the V gene TRBV7-8; D is ambiguous. V was shortened by 4 bases and J by 5 bases, with 21 bases between the two germline ends. CDR1 and CDR2 from the germline V gene are SGHVS and FQNEAQ. The CDR3 runs 17 residues. This CDR3 is CASSSSGRATRDQPQHF. In DNA, the CDR3 is TGTGCCAGCAGCTCCTCGGGTCGGGCCACGCGGGATCAGCCCCAGCATTTT.

V gene TRBV28 combines with J gene TRBJ2-2, with a weak D call TRBD1 (6 bases). The CDR3 is 14 residues long. Germline V gene lookup returns CDR1 MDHEN and CDR2 SYDVKM. V was trimmed by 6 bases and J by 2 bases, leaving 10 bases between them. The CDR3 DNA follows: TGTGCCAGCAGGGTACAGGGAAACACCGGGGAGCTGTTTTTT. It is translated as CASRVQGNTGELFF.

For the CDR3, the DNA is TGTGCCAGCAGCTTAGCGGGGGGGTTCCAAGAGACCCAGTACTTC. The encoded protein is CASSLAGGFQETQYF. This rearrangement joins TRBV7-2 to TRBJ2-5; 7 bases align to TRBD2. The V segment lost 0 bases and the J segment 1 base; nucleotides outside the gene matches: 2. The CDR3 has 15 residues. In germline, CDR1 is SGHTA, CDR2 FQGNSA.

This clone appeared a single time. The chain has TRBV2 and TRBJ1-2, with D possibly being TRBD1 (6 bases). The CDR3 runs 13 residues. Germline-derived CDR1 and CDR2 are SNHLY and FYNNEI. The ends were cut back, 8 bases at V and 4 bases at J, with 14 bases in the middle. CDR3 region: CASGRGASYGYTF. In DNA, the CDR3 is TGTGCCAGCGGTCGGGGGGCCTCCTATGGCTACACCTTC.

This sequence joins TRBV3-1 (or the pseudogene TRBV3-2) and TRBJ2-7, with D maybe TRBD1 (8 bases). With 4 bases removed from V and 7 bases from J, the gap between germline ends came to 17 bases. The CDR3 is 14 amino acids. Looked up from germline, CDR1 is LGHDT and CDR2 is YNNKEL (reference sequence). CDR3 in amino acids: CASSPTGGVGEQYF. CDR3 bases: TGTGCCAGCAGCCCAACAGGGGGGGTCGGGGAGCAGTACTTC.

The chain uses TRBV7-9 and TRBJ2-2; 7 positions agree with TRBD2. The CDR3 spans 19 residues. Germline V gene data show CDR1 as SEHNR and CDR2 as FQNEAQ (reference sequence). Losses at the gene ends were 5 bases for V and 3 bases for J; bases not matched to a gene: 18. CDR3 in amino acids: CASSPPGGTPHEDTGELFF. CDR3 coding DNA: TGTGCCAGCAGCCCCCCCGGGGGGACGCCTCACGAGGACACCGGGGAGCTGTTTTTT.

Only a few counts were recorded for this clone. This chain joins TRBV6-1 and TRBJ1-2; a weak D match, TRBD1 (5 bases). CDR1 is MNHNS, CDR2 SASEGT, per germline. With 2 bases removed from V and 0 bases from J, the gap between germline ends came to 10 bases. The CDR3 consists of 15 residues. CDR3 DNA: TGTGCCAGCAGTGAACCCCCGGGACCTAACTATGGCTACACCTTC. Its translation: CASSEPPGPNYGYTF.